The clone carrying this T cell receptor (beta chain) was found once. The antigen remains unidentified. V gave up 5 bases and J gave up 4 bases, with 26 bases separating them. Germline assignment: CDR1 LNHDA and CDR2 SQIVND (reference sequence). The CDR3 runs to 18 residues. The entry originates in a study of lymphopenia after photon versus proton radiotherapy. Study results and limitations: Authors raise, but do not show, better survival with proton therapy. In patients who died, overall survival fell as post-nadir TCR diversity dropped more.

This table comes from immunoSEQ multiplex PCR, and its TCRdb copy is limited to in-frame clones, with some not included. The data contain over 55,000 clones, about 89% of them singletons. This sequence originates from a man older than 75 with esophageal cancer. Sequenced material: peripheral blood, taken from a patient treated with proton-based radiotherapy. The rearrangement uses TRBV19 and TRBJ1-2, with D tentatively TRBD1 (6 bases). CDR3 amino acids: CASSPLRDKGRISYGYTF. CDR3 sequence (DNA): TGTGCCAGTAGTCCTCTCCGGGACAAAGGGCGAATCTCCTATGGCTACACCTTC.